The 4 T cell receptor beta chains below come from one sample, sequenced in a study of shared clonotypes between healthy human individuals. Libraries were prepared by immunoSEQ multiplex PCR; TCRdb keeps only in-frame clonotypes and omits some of them. The profile covers over 950,000 clones, with 60% to 85% appearing a single time and 0.89% taken by the ten largest. Specimen: memory CD4+ T cells from PBMCs. Documented subset: CD45RA-negative fraction. All receptors come from a man younger than 35 in good health. Some clones in this sample may be carry-over from other donors' samples.

This chain connects TRBV4-3 to TRBJ2-7, with a tentative D call TRBD1 (8 bases). This CDR3 region has 17 residues. With 2 bases removed from V and 1 base from J, the gap between germline ends came to 18 bases. CDR1 is LGHNA and CDR2 is YSLEER in the germline V gene. CDR3 DNA sequence: TGCGCCAGCAGCCAACTGGCTACAGGGGGGGGTTCCTACGAGCAGTACTTC. Encoded protein: CASSQLATGGGSYEQYF.

J is TRBJ1-6 and V is TRBV30; D is unclear. The CDR3 covers 13 residues. Trimming removed 1 base from V and 7 bases from J, with 8 bases in between. Germline assignment: CDR1 GTSNPN and CDR2 SVGIG (reference sequence). Here the CDR3 DNA reads TGTGCCTGGAGTGCTACACCAAATTCACCCCTCCACTTT. Translated: CAWSATPNSPLHF.

The chain couples TRBV6-1 to TRBJ1-5; 8 nucleotides agree with TRBD1. The CDR3 consists of 14 residues. CDR1 MNHNS and CDR2 SASEGT come from the germline V gene. V lost 8 bases, J lost 7 bases, and 10 bases stayed unmatched. DNA for the CDR3: TGTGCCAGCCTGGCCGGGACAGGACACCAGCCCCAGCATTTT. Its translation: CASLAGTGHQPQHF.

Here the CDR3 reads CASSKPLRAEAFF. The CDR3 DNA reads TGTGCCAGCAGTAAACCTTTGAGAGCCGAAGCTTTCTTT. The chain couples TRBV28 to TRBJ1-1; D ambiguous. Per the germline V gene, CDR1 is MDHEN and CDR2 is SYDVKM. CDR3 length equals 13 residues. The germline V and J ends were trimmed by 5 bases and 8 bases, with 15 bases remaining between them.